The 10 T cell receptor beta chains in this list originate from one sample, sequenced in a study of T cell responses to AZD1222 COVID-19 vaccine. The protocol was immunoSEQ multiplex PCR, while the TCRdb copy is restricted to in-frame clones and leaves out a portion. The table lists roughly 170,000 clones, about nine tenths of them singletons, with about 1.9% in the top ten. Sequencing used peripheral blood, obtained on day 0 of AZD1222 vaccination. Source of these receptors: an adult in good health.

The V and J genes are TRBV4-3 and TRBJ2-3; the D call may be TRBD1 or TRBD2 (5 bases each). Germline values: CDR1 LGHNA, CDR2 YSLEER. Trimming cost V 4 bases and J 4 bases, with 21 bases left between them. The CDR3 covers 17 residues. CDR3 DNA: TGCGCCAGCAGCCCAGGACACCGGGACGGAGGACCAGATACGCAGTATTTT. It is translated as CASSPGHRDGGPDTQYF.

The chain couples TRBV13 to TRBJ1-6; 7 bases fit TRBD1. With V trimmed by 2 bases and J by 1 base, 2 bases remained unmatched. This CDR3 has 16 residues. Per the germline V gene, CDR1 is PRHDT and CDR2 is FYEKMQ (reference sequence). This CDR3 is CASSLKGASYNSPLHF. As DNA, the CDR3 is TGTGCCAGCAGCTTAAAGGGGGCGTCCTATAATTCACCCCTCCACTTT.

This chain uses TRBV10-3 with TRBJ1-2; 9 bases map to TRBD1. The germline CDR1 and CDR2 sequences are ENHRY and SYGVKD. There are 11 residues in the CDR3. The J segment lost 6 bases and the V segment lost 8 bases, leaving 1 base of the junction unmatched. The CDR3 protein is CAIRTGDGYTF. In nucleotides, the CDR3 is TGTGCCATCCGGACAGGGGATGGCTACACCTTC.

V usage is TRBV18 and J usage is TRBJ1-6; D is possibly TRBD1 (5 bases). Germline CDR1 reads KGHSH; CDR2 reads LQKENI. Trimming took off 3 bases at V and 5 bases at J, with 8 bases between the two ends. The CDR3 runs 14 residues. The DNA of the CDR3 is TGTGCCAGCTCACCTGTGACAGATAATTCACCCCTCCACTTT. The encoded protein is CASSPVTDNSPLHF.

The gene calls are TRBV7-6 and TRBJ1-3; 7 nucleotides match TRBD1. Germline V gene lookup returns CDR1 SGHVS and CDR2 FNYEAQ. J lost 0 bases, V lost 2 bases, and 4 bases had no gene match. The CDR3 runs 16 residues. The CDR3 here is CASSLSGQTSGNTIYF. The CDR3, as DNA: TGTGCCAGCAGCTTATCGGGACAGACCTCTGGAAACACCATATATTTT.

The V gene is TRBV5-4, the J gene TRBJ1-1, with 7 bases lining up with TRBD1. Trimming removed 4 bases from V and 4 bases from J; junction bases left unmatched: 7. The germline CDR1 and CDR2 sequences are SGHNT and YYREEE (reference sequence). There are 14 residues in the CDR3. The CDR3 coding sequence is TGTGCCAGCAGCCCTAGGGACAGTGTCACTGAAGCTTTCTTT. Protein product: CASSPRDSVTEAFF.

Only one count was recorded for this clone. The chain combines TRBV7-2 with TRBJ2-6; D call uncertain. Trimming took 3 bases from V and 1 from J, leaving 16 bases between them. CDR1 and CDR2 from the germline V gene are SGHTA and FQGNSA. CDR3 length: 18 residues. CDR3 DNA sequence: TGTGCCAGCAGCTTGCCCATCCTTCCACTATCTGGGGCCAACGTCCTGACTTTC. It is translated as CASSLPILPLSGANVLTF.

The chain recombines TRBV11-2 with TRBJ1-6; D uncertain. Germline CDR1 is SGHAT and CDR2 is FQNNGV. The CDR3 spans 15 residues. With 1 base removed from V and 10 bases from J, the gap between germline ends came to 14 bases. The CDR3 region has the DNA TGTGCCAGCAGCTTAGTCGAAGTCAGTCGGTCACCCCTCCACTTT. Encoded protein: CASSLVEVSRSPLHF.

The chain joins TRBV5-6 to TRBJ1-1; unclear D gene. The CDR3 totals 15 residues. CDR1 is SGHDT and CDR2 is YYEEEE in the germline V gene. V gave up 5 bases and J gave up 3 bases, with 17 bases separating them. CDR3 sequence (DNA): TGTGCCAGCAGTTCGATTTGGGGAGTAGACACTGAAGCTTTCTTT. Protein: CASSSIWGVDTEAFF.

The chain links TRBV4-2 to TRBJ1-3; D is uncertain. From germline, CDR1 is LGHNA and CDR2 YNFKEQ. With 0 bases removed from V and 4 bases from J, the gap between germline ends came to 13 bases. This CDR3 spans 16 amino acids. CDR3 residues: CASSQERSHEGNTIYF. In DNA, the CDR3 is TGTGCCAGCAGCCAAGAGAGGTCCCATGAGGGAAACACCATATATTTT.